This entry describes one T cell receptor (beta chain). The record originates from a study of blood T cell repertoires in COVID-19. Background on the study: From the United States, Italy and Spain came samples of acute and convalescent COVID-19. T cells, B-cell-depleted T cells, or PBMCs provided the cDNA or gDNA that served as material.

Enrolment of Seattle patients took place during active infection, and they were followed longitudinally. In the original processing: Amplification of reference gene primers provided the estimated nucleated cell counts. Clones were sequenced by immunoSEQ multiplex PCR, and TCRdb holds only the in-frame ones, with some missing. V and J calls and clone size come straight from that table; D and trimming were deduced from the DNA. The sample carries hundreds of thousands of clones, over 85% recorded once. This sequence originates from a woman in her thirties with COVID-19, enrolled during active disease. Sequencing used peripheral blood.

The CDR3 DNA reads TGTGCCAGCAGTTACTCACGGACATATGGCTACACCTTC. Translation gives CASSYSRTYGYTF. The chain combines TRBV6-5 with TRBJ1-2; D possibly corresponds to TRBD1 (5 bases). V shed 0 bases and J shed 5 bases, with 7 bases lying between them. CDR1 MNHEY and CDR2 SVGAGI come from the germline V gene. The CDR3 is made up of 13 amino acids.